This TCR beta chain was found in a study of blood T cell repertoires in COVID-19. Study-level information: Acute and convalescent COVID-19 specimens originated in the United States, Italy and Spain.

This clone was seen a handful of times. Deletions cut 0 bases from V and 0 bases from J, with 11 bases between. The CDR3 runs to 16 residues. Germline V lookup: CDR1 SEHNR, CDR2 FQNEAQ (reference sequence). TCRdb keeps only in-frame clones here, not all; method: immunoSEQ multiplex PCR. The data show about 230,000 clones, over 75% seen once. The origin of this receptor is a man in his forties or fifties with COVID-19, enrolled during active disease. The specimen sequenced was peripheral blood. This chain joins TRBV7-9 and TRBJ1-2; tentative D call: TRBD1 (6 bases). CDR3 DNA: TGTGCCAGCAGCTTAGCGGGGGCGGTAGCTAACTATGGCTACACCTTC. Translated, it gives CASSLAGAVANYGYTF.